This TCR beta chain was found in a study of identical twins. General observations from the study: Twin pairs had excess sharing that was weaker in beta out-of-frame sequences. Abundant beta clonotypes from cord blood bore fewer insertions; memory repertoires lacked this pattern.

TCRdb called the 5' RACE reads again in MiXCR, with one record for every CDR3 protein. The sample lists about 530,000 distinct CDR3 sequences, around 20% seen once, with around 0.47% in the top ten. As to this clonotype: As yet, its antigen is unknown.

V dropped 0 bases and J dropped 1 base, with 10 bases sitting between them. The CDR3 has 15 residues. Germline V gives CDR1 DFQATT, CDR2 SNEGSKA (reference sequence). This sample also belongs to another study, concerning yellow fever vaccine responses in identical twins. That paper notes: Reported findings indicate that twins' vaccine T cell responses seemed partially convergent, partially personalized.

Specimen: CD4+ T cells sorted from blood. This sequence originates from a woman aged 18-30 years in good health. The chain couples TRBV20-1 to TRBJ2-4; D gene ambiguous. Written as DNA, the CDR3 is TGCAGTGCTAGAGACCCTGCTGAGGCCAAAAACATTCAGTACTTC. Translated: CSARDPAEAKNIQYF.